These 27 T cell receptor beta chains originate from one sample sequenced in a study of identical twins. TCRdb called the 5' RACE reads again in MiXCR, with one record for every CDR3 protein. The profile shows 250,000 to 300,000 distinct CDR3 sequences, roughly 8% of them singletons. The data were also submitted as part of a second study, on yellow fever vaccine responses in identical twins.

What was sequenced was CD8+ T cells sorted from blood. The receptors were sampled from a woman aged 18-35 years in good health.

V gene TRBV27 combines with J gene TRBJ2-7; D could derive from TRBD1 or TRBD2 (5 bases each). The CDR3 is made up of 15 amino acids. Germline V lookup: CDR1 MNHEY, CDR2 SMNVEV (reference sequence). Trimming took off 3 bases at V and 3 bases at J, with 15 bases between the two ends. The CDR3 spells CASSFGAGVGYEQYF. The CDR3 region has the DNA TGTGCCAGCAGTTTCGGGGCGGGTGTAGGCTACGAGCAGTACTTC.

This clonotype was picked up many times. The V and J genes are TRBV5-1 and TRBJ2-5; D tentatively reads TRBD1 or TRBD2 (6 bases each). The CDR3 is 14 residues long. Germline lookup yields CDR1 SGHRS and CDR2 YFSETQ. V shed 0 bases and J shed 5 bases, with 11 bases lying between them. The CDR3 loop reads CASSLEGGIETQYF. The CDR3 nucleotides are TGCGCCAGCAGCTTGGAGGGGGGAATTGAGACCCAGTACTTC.

Ten or more counts support this clonotype. The CDR3 nucleotides read TGTGCCTCACGGGTCAGCCGGGACGAGCAGTACTTC. It specifies CASRVSRDEQYF. The J gene is TRBJ2-7, the V gene TRBV27; unclear D gene. The CDR3 extends over 12 amino acids. The V gene lost 11 bases and the J gene lost 5 bases, with 16 bases spanning the gap. Germline CDR1 and CDR2: MNHEY and SMNVEV (reference sequence).

This clonotype occurred a few times. The chain recombines TRBV20-1 with TRBJ1-6; TRBD1 matches 8 bases. Germline values: CDR1 DFQATT, CDR2 SNEGSKA (reference sequence). After removal of 5 bases from V and 5 bases from J, the junction contained 11 bases not matched to a gene. The CDR3 consists of 16 residues. The CDR3 nucleotides are TGCAGTGCTGAAGCCCCCGACAGGGGTCATAATTCACCCCTCCACTTT. Amino acids: CSAEAPDRGHNSPLHF.

This clonotype was counted between two and nine times. The chain carries TRBV29-1 and TRBJ2-7, with D perhaps matching TRBD1 (5 bases). The V end was cut by 0 bases, the J end by 3 bases, with 9 bases between. Per the germline V gene, CDR1 is SQVTM and CDR2 is ANQGSEA. The CDR3 covers 13 residues. CDR3 nucleotide sequence: TGCAGCGTTGAAGATCCGACAGACTACGAGCAGTACTTC. This encodes CSVEDPTDYEQYF.

J is TRBJ2-7 and V is TRBV4-3; a possible D gene is TRBD1 (6 bases). This CDR3 contains 14 residues. Germline V CDR1 and CDR2: LGHNA, YSLEER. V was cut by 0 bases and J by 6 bases, with 12 bases left in between. The CDR3 DNA is TGCGCCAGCAGCCAAGATCGGACAGTTTCCGAGCAGTACTTC. Amino acid sequence: CASSQDRTVSEQYF.

This clonotype was picked up many times. V gene TRBV15 combines with J gene TRBJ2-1; 9 bases fit TRBD1. The CDR3 covers 14 residues. CDR1 is LNHNV, CDR2 YYDKDF, per germline (reference sequence). V trimming: 2 bases; J trimming: 5 bases; junction bases outside the gene matches: 1. CDR3 sequence (DNA): TGTGCCACCAGCAGACGGACAGGGGACAATGAGCAGTTCTTC. Translated: CATSRRTGDNEQFF. Variable domain in full (rest from reference TRBV15 and TRBJ2-1): DAMVIQNPRYQVTQFGKPVTLSCSQTLNHNVMYWYQQKSSQAPKLLFHYYDKDFNNEADTPDNFQSRRPNTSFCFLDIRSPGLGDTAMYLCATSRRTGDNEQFFGPGTRLTVL.

The J gene is TRBJ2-1, the V gene TRBV7-8; TRBD2 aligns across 8 bases. Germline loops: CDR1 SGHVS, CDR2 FQNEAQ. There are 16 residues in the CDR3. J lost 5 bases, V lost 6 bases, and 12 bases had no gene match. CDR3 loop: CASRDAGGGPNNEQFF. CDR3 DNA sequence: TGTGCCAGCAGGGATGCGGGCGGGGGGCCCAACAATGAGCAGTTCTTC.

This clonotype was recorded at least ten times. The chain has TRBV6-5 and TRBJ2-5; D ambiguous. Trimming cost V 0 bases and J 1 base, with 9 bases left between them. Germline lookup yields CDR1 MNHEY and CDR2 SVGAGI. This CDR3 is built from 15 residues. The CDR3 nucleotides read TGTGCCAGCAGTTACTCAGGGTTAATCCAAGAGACCCAGTACTTC. As protein: CASSYSGLIQETQYF.

The chain uses TRBV3-1 and TRBJ2-3, with TRBD1 matching over 10 bases. The CDR3 totals 19 residues. Germline V gene sequence: CDR1 LGHDT, CDR2 YNNKEL (reference sequence). V was pared by 1 base and J by 0 bases, with 10 bases of the junction left unmatched. Here the CDR3 reads CASSQGVGTGDFSTDTQYF. The DNA of the CDR3 is TGTGCCAGCAGCCAAGGGGTCGGGACAGGGGACTTTAGCACAGATACGCAGTATTTT.

The rearrangement links TRBV7-9 to TRBJ2-7; a weak D match, TRBD2 (5 bases). The V gene's germline CDR1 is SEHNR and CDR2 FQNEAQ (reference sequence). This CDR3 is 15 amino acids long. Trimming pared 4 bases from V and 2 bases from J, leaving 15 bases between. The CDR3 loop is CASSSRDGEPYEQYF. The CDR3 coding sequence is TGTGCCAGCAGCTCCCGGGATGGGGAGCCCTACGAGCAGTACTTC. Together with reference TRBV7-9 and TRBJ2-7, the CDR3 gives the full variable domain: DTGVSQNPRHKITKRGQNVTFRCDPISEHNRLYWYRQTLGQGPEFLTYFQNEAQLEKSRLLSDRFSAERPKGSFSTLEIQRTEQGDSAMYLCASSSRDGEPYEQYFGPGTRLTVT.

This clonotype was picked up a small number of times. This rearrangement joins TRBV29-1 to TRBJ2-3; D is uncertain. CDR1 is SQVTM, CDR2 ANQGSEA, per germline. V was clipped by 6 bases and J by 6 bases, with 7 bases between them. This CDR3 is 10 amino acids long. The CDR3 loop is CSVPWDTQYF. DNA of the CDR3: TGCAGCGTCCCATGGGATACGCAGTATTTT.

This clonotype occurred a few times. The J gene is TRBJ2-7, the V gene TRBV27; D unresolved. The CDR3 spans 13 residues. Looked up from germline, CDR1 is MNHEY and CDR2 is SMNVEV (reference sequence). The V and J ends lost 7 bases and 3 bases respectively, with 13 bases between them. The CDR3 sequence: CASIGGSDYEQYF. CDR3 coding DNA: TGTGCCAGCATTGGTGGCAGTGACTACGAGCAGTACTTC.

This clonotype was seen at least ten times. This chain uses TRBV20-1 with TRBJ2-3; TRBD1 matches 11 bases. The CDR3 extends over 13 amino acids. The germline V gene has CDR1 DFQATT and CDR2 SNEGSKA (reference sequence). The V gene end was trimmed by 5 bases and the J gene end by 4 bases; junction bases not matched to a gene: 2. CDR3 nucleotides: TGCAGTGCTTGGACAGGGGGCCCAGATACGCAGTATTTT. Its translation: CSAWTGGPDTQYF.

This clonotype was found a few times. The CDR3 region has the DNA TGCGCCAGCAGCCAAGAGTTAGGAGTAGATACGCAGTATTTT. It encodes CASSQELGVDTQYF. V gene TRBV4-1 combines with J gene TRBJ2-3, with no clear D. Germline assignment: CDR1 MGHRA and CDR2 YSYEKL. Trimming took 0 bases from V and 5 from J, leaving 9 bases between them. This CDR3 contains 14 residues.

Comments on this clonotype: This may arise from a read error, as a much more abundant clone is one base away. This chain links TRBV4-2 with TRBJ2-7; tentative D call: TRBD2 (5 bases). Germline CDR1 LGHNA, CDR2 YNFKEQ. The CDR3 totals 14 residues. V dropped 2 bases and J dropped 4 bases, with 12 bases sitting between them. CDR3 in amino acids: CASSQSLAEYEQYF. DNA of the CDR3: TGTGCCAGCAGCCAATCCCTAGCAGAGTACGAGCAGTACTTC.

There are a few counts of this clonotype. V and J are TRBV4-1 and TRBJ2-2; D unclear. The length of the CDR3 is 13 residues. Per the germline V gene, CDR1 is MGHRA and CDR2 is YSYEKL. The V end lost 4 bases, the J end lost 5 bases, and 8 bases lay between the germline ends. This CDR3 reads CASSLVRTGELFF. In nucleotides, the CDR3 is TGCGCCAGCAGCCTTGTAAGAACCGGGGAGCTGTTTTTT.

This clonotype came up a few times. V and J are TRBV10-3 and TRBJ2-7, with 7 bases identical to TRBD2. The CDR3 is made up of 15 amino acids. Germline CDR1 and CDR2: ENHRY and SYGVKD. Trimming cost V 8 bases and J 5 bases; bases outside gene matches: 15. CDR3 nucleotide sequence: TGTGCCATCGGAACAACGGACCCGGGGAGGGACGAGCAGTACTTC. This sequence encodes CAIGTTDPGRDEQYF.

The table lists this clonotype with a few counts. J is TRBJ2-1 and V is TRBV12-3 or TRBV12-4; TRBD2 matches at 12 bases. With V trimmed by 10 bases and J by 7 bases, 17 bases remained unmatched. CDR3 length: 17 amino acids. This CDR3 is CATLPINLAGGRNEQFF. The CDR3 nucleotides are TGTGCCACACTACCTATTAATCTAGCGGGGGGGCGGAATGAGCAGTTCTTC.

The gene calls are TRBV7-8 and TRBJ2-1, with a possible D match to TRBD1 (5 bases). The CDR3 is made up of 14 amino acids. Germline CDR1 and CDR2: SGHVS and FQNEAQ. Between the trimmed V and J ends, which lost 3 bases and 8 bases, there was a span of 14 bases. The CDR3 region is CASSFATDFHEQFF. CDR3 sequence (DNA): TGTGCCAGCAGCTTTGCGACAGATTTCCATGAGCAGTTCTTC.

This chain uses TRBV15 with TRBJ2-1, with 10 bases identical to TRBD1. The CDR3 runs to 19 residues. The V segment lost 3 bases and the J segment 5 bases; nucleotides outside the gene matches: 16. Germline assignment: CDR1 LNHNV and CDR2 YYDKDF (reference sequence). CDR3 DNA sequence: TGTGCCACCAGCAGGACAAATGCCCCCCTCGGGACAGGGGACAATGAGCAGTTCTTC. Amino acid sequence: CATSRTNAPLGTGDNEQFF.

This clonotype occurred a few times. The chain carries TRBV9 and TRBJ2-1; TRBD1 might be the D (5 bases). The CDR3 contains 14 residues. Germline V lookup: CDR1 SGDLS, CDR2 YYNGEE. Trimming took off 0 bases at V and 10 bases at J, with 14 bases between the two ends. The CDR3 is CASSVEGGWGEQFF. The CDR3 nucleotides are TGTGCCAGCAGCGTAGAGGGCGGTTGGGGCGAGCAGTTCTTC.

The sample holds a few counts of this clonotype. This sequence joins TRBV27 and TRBJ2-5; the D gene is possibly TRBD2 (5 bases). Between the trimmed V and J ends, which lost 0 bases and 9 bases, there was a span of 11 bases. The CDR3 contains 13 residues. Germline loops: CDR1 MNHEY, CDR2 SMNVEV (reference sequence). The DNA for the CDR3 is TGTGCCAGCAGTTTATCCGGAGTCGGGGCCCAGTACTTC. It encodes CASSLSGVGAQYF.

This clonotype was seen repeatedly, ten times or more. The V and J genes are TRBV24-1 and TRBJ2-2, with TRBD2 matching over 7 bases. Losses at the gene ends were 2 bases for V and 4 bases for J; bases not matched to a gene: 9. CDR1 and CDR2 from the germline V gene are KGHDR and SFDVKD. The CDR3 spans 17 residues. The CDR3 loop reads CATSDWGRASATGELFF. The CDR3 bases are TGTGCCACCAGTGATTGGGGGAGGGCCTCGGCCACCGGGGAGCTGTTTTTT.

J is TRBJ2-1 and V is TRBV7-2; D is undetermined. This CDR3 is 14 amino acids long. Looked up from germline, CDR1 is SGHTA and CDR2 is FQGNSA. V shed 4 bases and J shed 5 bases, with 12 bases lying between them. CDR3: CASSSLDFHNEQFF. The CDR3 DNA sequence: TGTGCCAGCAGCTCATTAGACTTTCACAATGAGCAGTTCTTC.

V usage is TRBV5-8 and J usage is TRBJ2-1; 7 nucleotides line up with TRBD1. CDR1 is SGHTS, CDR2 YDEGEE, per germline. The V gene end was trimmed by 7 bases and the J gene end by 3 bases; junction bases not matched to a gene: 13. The CDR3 extends over 16 amino acids. The CDR3 nucleotides read TGTGCCAGCTTCGACTCGGGACAGACCTTCTACAATGAGCAGTTCTTC. Its translation is CASFDSGQTFYNEQFF.

The chain combines TRBV6-1 with TRBJ1-2; a weak D match, TRBD1 (6 bases). V gave up 6 bases and J gave up 0 bases, with 14 bases separating them. This CDR3 has 15 amino acids. Germline assignment: CDR1 MNHNS and CDR2 SASEGT. The CDR3 bases are TGTGCCAGCAGCCTAACAGGGCTCGCTAACTATGGCTACACCTTC. Encoded protein: CASSLTGLANYGYTF.